The 5 T cell receptor beta chains in this list originate from one sample, sequenced in a study of blood T cell repertoires in COVID-19. Sequenced by immunoSEQ multiplex PCR; TCRdb stores in-frame clones only, minus some. The sample contains under 300,000 clones, 83% of which appear only once. The sample was peripheral blood. Receptors originate from a woman between 50 and 59 years old who had recovered from COVID-19.

The chain joins TRBV7-2 to TRBJ2-7; 13 nucleotides line up with TRBD2. With 2 bases clipped from V and 4 bases from J, the junction kept 5 bases outside the gene matches. Germline assignment: CDR1 SGHTA and CDR2 FQGNSA. The CDR3 totals 16 residues. The CDR3 is CASSLRLAGGRYEQYF. The CDR3 DNA sequence: TGTGCCAGCAGCTTACGACTAGCGGGAGGCAGATACGAGCAGTACTTC.

CDR3 sequence (DNA): TGTGCCAGCAAGGACAGGGTCGCAGATACGCAGTATTTT. Encoded protein: CASKDRVADTQYF. The chain joins TRBV6-6 to TRBJ2-3; TRBD1 matches 8 bases. Germline V gives CDR1 MNHNY, CDR2 SVGAGI (reference sequence). The CDR3 is made up of 13 amino acids. The V gene end was trimmed by 7 bases and the J gene end by 4 bases; junction bases not matched to a gene: 4.

The chain joins TRBV5-5 to TRBJ1-4; 7 positions agree with TRBD1. Looked up from germline, CDR1 is SGHKS and CDR2 is YYEKEE (reference sequence). This CDR3 spans 15 amino acids. Unmatched junction bases numbered 8, after V lost 1 base and J lost 8 bases. DNA of the CDR3: TGTGCCAGCAGCTTGTTACCAGGGGGAAGAGAAAAACTGTTTTTT. Protein product: CASSLLPGGREKLFF. Looking up the rest from reference TRBV5-5 and TRBJ1-4 gives the full variable domain: DAGVTQSPTHLIKTRGQQVTLRCSPISGHKSVSWYQQVLGQGPQFIFQYYEKEERGRGNFPDRFSARQFPNYSSELNVNALLLGDSALYLCASSLLPGGREKLFFGSGTQLSVL.

This clone was recorded once. The genes are TRBV3-1 (or the pseudogene TRBV3-2) and TRBJ1-2; D uncertain. The CDR3 is 17 amino acids. Germline loops: CDR1 LGHDT, CDR2 YNNKEL (reference sequence). The V and J ends lost 1 base and 4 bases respectively, with 19 bases between them. CDR3 in DNA: TGTGCCAGCAGCCAAGTAGGGCAGCGGGCGGTATTCTATGGCTACACCTTC. The encoded protein is CASSQVGQRAVFYGYTF.

V gene TRBV20-1 combines with J gene TRBJ2-7; 8 bases align to TRBD1. Germline assignment: CDR1 DFQATT and CDR2 SNEGSKA (reference sequence). The CDR3 has 11 residues. This CDR3 is CSGQGSYEQYF. Here the CDR3 DNA reads TGCAGCGGACAGGGCTCCTACGAGCAGTACTTC.